This is a list of T cell receptor beta chains from one sample in a study of T-cell reconstitution after alpha-beta-depleted transplantation in children. One entry per CDR3 protein results from TCRdb running MiXCR on the PCR reads. This table has fewer than 700,000 distinct CDR3 sequences, under 30% appearing once. This material consisted of PBMCs, mostly from graft donor cells, taken 360 days after TCRalphabeta/CD19-depleted stem cell transplant. The origin of the receptors is a boy in the first two years of life who had a stem cell transplant for acute myeloid leukemia, so the T cells may come from the graft donor. CDR3s include the opening cysteine and the closing phenylalanine or tryptophan.

TRBV7-6	15	TRBJ2-1	CASSLRPAGPHEQFF
TRBV11-2	18	TRBJ1-5	CASSLVGVHADSNQPQHF
TRBV12-3/TRBV12-4	14	TRBJ2-3	CACLPASGTDTQYF
TRBV21-1	15	TRBJ1-1	CASRSRAEKRDEAFF
TRBV10-2	14	TRBJ2-3	CASATPRVTDTQYF
TRBV5-1	14	TRBJ2-5	CASRPLAGAETQYF
TRBV27	13	TRBJ1-4	CASSLITGEKLFF
TRBV7-2	16	TRBJ2-2	CASSLAPGFDTGELFF
TRBV28	15	TRBJ2-6	CASTIGGAGANVLTF
TRBV20-1	12	TRBJ2-1	CSAREWGLEQFF
TRBV10-2	15	TRBJ2-6	CASSESATGANVLTF
TRBV20-1	14	TRBJ1-5	CSAIGRHSNQPQHF
TRBV7-3	12	TRBJ2-1	CASSSRGLPQFF
TRBV3-1	17	TRBJ2-1	CASSQEGAISQADEQFF
TRBV10-3	11	TRBJ2-5	CAIQRGETQYF
TRBV19	15	TRBJ2-1	CASRAGTGAYNEQFF
TRBV27	15	TRBJ2-2	CASTSGIQGNGELFF
TRBV29-1	13	TRBJ2-4	CSVESGTGDIQYF
TRBV25-1	15	TRBJ2-3	CASSDSSGYTDTQYF
TRBV29-1	13	TRBJ1-1	CSARDPQNTEAFF
TRBV12-3/TRBV12-4	16	TRBJ2-5	CASSLYPSGDPETQYF
TRBV24-1	16	TRBJ1-2	CATSDPRQGANYGYTF
TRBV4-1	16	TRBJ2-3	CASSQESGLSTDTQYF
TRBV20-1	13	TRBJ2-3	CSAIVRVGDTQYF
TRBV6-1	14	TRBJ1-1	CAAPGAGPNTEAFF
TRBV5-1	15	TRBJ2-2	CATSTGTKNTGELFF
TRBV27	13	TRBJ2-5	CASSPGGEETQYF